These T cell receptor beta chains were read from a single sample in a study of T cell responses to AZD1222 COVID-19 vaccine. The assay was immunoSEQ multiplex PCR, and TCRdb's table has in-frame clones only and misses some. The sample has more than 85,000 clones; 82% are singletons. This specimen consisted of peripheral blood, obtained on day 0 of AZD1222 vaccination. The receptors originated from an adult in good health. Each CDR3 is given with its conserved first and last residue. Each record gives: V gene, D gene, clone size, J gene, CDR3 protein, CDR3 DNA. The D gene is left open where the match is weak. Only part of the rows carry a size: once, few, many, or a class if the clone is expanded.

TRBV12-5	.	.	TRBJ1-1	CASIGGLMNTEAFF	TGTGCTAGTATCGGGGGCCTCATGAACACTGAAGCTTTCTTT
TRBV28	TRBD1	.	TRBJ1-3	CASTWTGPGNTIYF	TGTGCCAGCACGTGGACAGGGCCGGGAAACACCATATATTTT
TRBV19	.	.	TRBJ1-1	CASSPPTVEAFF	TGTGCCAGTAGTCCTCCGACAGTTGAAGCTTTCTTT
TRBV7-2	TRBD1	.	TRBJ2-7	CASSLDRAVVEQYF	TGTGCCAGCAGTTTGGACAGGGCGGTGGTCGAGCAGTACTTC
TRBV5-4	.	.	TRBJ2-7	CASSLEVGRASHEQYF	TGTGCCAGCAGCTTGGAGGTCGGCAGGGCTAGCCACGAGCAGTACTTC
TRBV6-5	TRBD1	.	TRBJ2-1	CASSYRGDRVYNEQFF	TGTGCCAGCAGTTACCGAGGGGACAGGGTGTACAATGAGCAGTTCTTC
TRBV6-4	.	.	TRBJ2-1	CASSVKVGGGSEQFF	TGTGCCAGCAGTGTAAAAGTAGGGGGTGGGAGTGAGCAGTTCTTC
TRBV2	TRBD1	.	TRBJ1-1	CASKGQPNTEAFF	TGTGCCAGTAAGGGACAGCCGAACACTGAAGCTTTCTTT
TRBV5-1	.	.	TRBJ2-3	CASSSWSGPDTQYF	TGCGCCAGCAGCTCCTGGTCGGGGCCAGATACGCAGTATTTT
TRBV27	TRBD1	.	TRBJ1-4	CASSLGQGAGTNEKLFF	TGTGCCAGCAGTTTGGGGCAGGGGGCTGGAACTAATGAAAAACTGTTTTTT
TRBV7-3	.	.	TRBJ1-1	CASSLSPVTEAFF	TGTGCCAGCAGCCTATCGCCCGTCACTGAAGCTTTCTTT
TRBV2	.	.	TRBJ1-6	CASTDVWGSPLHF	TGTGCCAGCACTGATGTCTGGGGTTCACCCCTCCACTTT
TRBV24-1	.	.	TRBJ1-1	CATSDPDIPNTEAFF	TGTGCCACCAGTGACCCGGACATACCGAACACTGAAGCTTTCTTT
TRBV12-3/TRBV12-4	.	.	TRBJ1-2	CASSLRGNYGYTF	TGTGCCAGCAGTTTGAGAGGGAACTATGGCTACACCTTC
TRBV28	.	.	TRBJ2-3	CASSPGGRVTDTQYF	TGTGCCAGCAGTCCAGGGGGGCGGGTCACAGATACGCAGTATTTT
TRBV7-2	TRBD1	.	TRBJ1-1	CASSLYRGATEAFF	TGTGCCAGCAGCTTATACAGGGGAGCCACTGAAGCTTTCTTT
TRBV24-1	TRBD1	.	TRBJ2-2	CATQDRANTGELFF	TGTGCCACCCAGGACAGGGCGAACACCGGGGAGCTGTTTTTT
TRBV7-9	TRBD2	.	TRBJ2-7	CASSLGGLAGEQYF	TGTGCCAGCAGCTTAGGGGGACTAGCTGGCGAGCAGTACTTC
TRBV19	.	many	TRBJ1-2	CASSMGFWVFGYTF	TGTGCCAGTAGTATGGGATTTTGGGTTTTTGGCTACACCTTC
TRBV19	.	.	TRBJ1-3	CASSWGSAATSGNTIYF	TGTGCCAGTAGTTGGGGCTCGGCGGCGACCTCTGGAAACACCATATATTTT